These T cell receptor beta chains were read from a single sample in a study of CD8+ T cells in alopecia areata. Using immunoSEQ multiplex PCR, the repertoire was profiled, and TCRdb retains in-frame clones only, with some absent. The table shows about 120,000 clones, with 53% occurring only once. Specimen: CD4+ T cells sorted from blood, collected at week 4, from a patient treated with tofacitinib. The receptors come from a human donor with alopecia areata. Both conserved end residues are part of each CDR3. Each record gives: CDR3 protein, CDR3 DNA, clone size, D gene, V gene, J gene. A D gene is named only where the DNA matches it firmly. Expanded clones get a size class; other rows say once, few or many, or leave the size out.

CASSLGLAGPQETQYF	TGTGCCAGCAGTTTAGGTCTAGCGGGACCCCAAGAGACCCAGTACTTC	.	TRBD2	TRBV27	TRBJ2-5
CASIALGPSLAKNIQYF	TGTGCCAGCATCGCCCTTGGGCCTTCACTAGCCAAAAACATTCAGTACTTC	few	.	TRBV7-9	TRBJ2-4
CASSETWSNGEQYF	TGCGCCAGCAGTGAAACGTGGTCTAATGGGGAGCAGTACTTC	few	.	TRBV10-2	TRBJ2-7
CASSSTSGPYEQYF	TGCGCCAGCAGCTCGACTAGCGGTCCCTACGAGCAGTACTTC	.	TRBD2	TRBV5-1	TRBJ2-7
CAWSMGGGRLDEQFF	TGTGCCTGGAGTATGGGTGGGGGGCGGCTCGATGAGCAGTTCTTC	.	.	TRBV30	TRBJ2-1
CASSPWTGPDQPQHF	TGTGCCAGCAGCCCCTGGACAGGGCCGGATCAGCCCCAGCATTTT	.	TRBD1	TRBV5-6	TRBJ1-5
CASSLSSGRVRKTQYF	TGTGCCAGCAGTTTAAGCAGCGGGAGGGTCAGGAAGACCCAGTACTTC	.	TRBD2	TRBV27	TRBJ2-5
CASSWGGLAGVNEQFF	TGTGCCAGCAGCTGGGGGGGACTAGCGGGAGTGAATGAGCAGTTCTTC	.	TRBD2	TRBV7-9	TRBJ2-1
CASSPGASEAFF	TGTGCCAGCAGTCCGGGGGCAAGTGAAGCTTTCTTT	few	.	TRBV7-9	TRBJ1-1
CSVVRTGLYNEQFF	TGCAGCGTTGTAAGGACAGGGCTCTACAATGAGCAGTTCTTC	few	TRBD1	TRBV29-1	TRBJ2-1
CASSDPTYEQYF	TGTGCCAGCAGTGACCCTACCTACGAGCAGTACTTC	.	.	TRBV6-1	TRBJ2-7
CSVSGSYNEQFF	TGCAGCGTGAGCGGCTCCTACAATGAGCAGTTCTTC	few	.	TRBV29-1	TRBJ2-1
CASSSRVTDTQYF	TGTGCCAGCAGCTCAAGAGTGACAGATACGCAGTATTTT	.	.	TRBV7-3	TRBJ2-3
CASSFLRGGPGANVLTF	TGCGCCAGCAGCTTCTTGCGGGGGGGCCCCGGGGCCAACGTCCTGACTTTC	few	TRBD2	TRBV4-1	TRBJ2-6
CASSPPRDRANYNEQFF	TGTGCCAGTAGTCCGCCTCGGGACAGGGCCAACTACAATGAGCAGTTCTTC	few	TRBD1	TRBV19	TRBJ2-1